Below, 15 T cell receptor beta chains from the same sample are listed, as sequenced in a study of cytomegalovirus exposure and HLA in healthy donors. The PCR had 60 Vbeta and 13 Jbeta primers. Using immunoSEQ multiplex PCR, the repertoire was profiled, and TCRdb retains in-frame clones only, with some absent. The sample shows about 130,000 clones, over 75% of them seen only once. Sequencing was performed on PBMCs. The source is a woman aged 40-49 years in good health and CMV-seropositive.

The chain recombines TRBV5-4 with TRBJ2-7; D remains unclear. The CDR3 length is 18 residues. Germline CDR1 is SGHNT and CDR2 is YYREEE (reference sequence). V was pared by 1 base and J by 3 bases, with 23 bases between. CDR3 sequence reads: CASSLYGFGLPQDYEQYF. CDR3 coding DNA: TGTGCCAGCAGCTTGTATGGCTTCGGCCTCCCTCAGGACTACGAGCAGTACTTC.

CDR3 nucleotide sequence: TGTGCCAGCAGTGTTCGGGAGGTCACCTACGAGCAGTACTTC. Translation gives CASSVREVTYEQYF. The chain recombines TRBV2 with TRBJ2-7, with 7 bases that match TRBD2. V was pared by 4 bases and J by 2 bases, with 5 bases of the junction left unmatched. Germline V gene lookup returns CDR1 SNHLY and CDR2 FYNNEI. The CDR3 consists of 14 residues.

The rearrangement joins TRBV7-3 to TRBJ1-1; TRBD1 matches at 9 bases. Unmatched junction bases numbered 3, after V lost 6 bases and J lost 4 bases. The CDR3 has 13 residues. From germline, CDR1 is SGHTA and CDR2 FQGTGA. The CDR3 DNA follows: TGTGCCAGCAGTCAGACAGGGGGCACTGAAGCTTTCTTT. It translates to CASSQTGGTEAFF.

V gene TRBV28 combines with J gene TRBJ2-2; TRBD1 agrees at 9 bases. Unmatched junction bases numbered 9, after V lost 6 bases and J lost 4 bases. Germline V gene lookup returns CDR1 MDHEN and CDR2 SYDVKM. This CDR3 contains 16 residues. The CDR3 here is CASRLRTGVITGELFF. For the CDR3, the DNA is TGTGCCAGCAGGCTGCGGACAGGGGTCATCACCGGGGAGCTGTTTTTT.

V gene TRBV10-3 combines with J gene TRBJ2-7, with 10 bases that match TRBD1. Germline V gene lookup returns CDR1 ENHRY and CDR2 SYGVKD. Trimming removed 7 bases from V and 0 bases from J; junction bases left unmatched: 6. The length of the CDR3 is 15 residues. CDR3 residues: CAITMGQGSSYEQYF. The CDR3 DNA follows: TGTGCCATCACCATGGGACAGGGGAGCTCCTACGAGCAGTACTTC.

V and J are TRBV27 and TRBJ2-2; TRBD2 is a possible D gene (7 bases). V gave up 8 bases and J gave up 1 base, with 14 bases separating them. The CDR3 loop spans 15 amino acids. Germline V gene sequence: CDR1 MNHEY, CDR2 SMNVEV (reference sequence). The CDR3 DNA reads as TGTGCCAGCGTGGGGGGGCTATGGAACACCGGGGAGCTGTTTTTT. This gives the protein CASVGGLWNTGELFF.

The CDR3 DNA reads as TGCGCCAGCCGGACAGGGAGGATGGACACCGGGGAGCTGTTTTTT. As protein: CASRTGRMDTGELFF. V is TRBV10-1 and J is TRBJ2-2; 8 nucleotides agree with TRBD1. V shed 8 bases and J 3 bases; nucleotides not matched to a gene: 8. Germline V gene sequence: CDR1 WNHNN, CDR2 SYGVQD (reference sequence). The CDR3 has 15 residues.

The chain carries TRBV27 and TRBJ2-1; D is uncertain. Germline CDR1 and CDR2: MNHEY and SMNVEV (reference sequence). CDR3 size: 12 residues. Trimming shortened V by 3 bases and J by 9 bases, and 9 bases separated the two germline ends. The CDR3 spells CASSFGLGEQFF. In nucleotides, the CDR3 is TGTGCCAGCAGTTTCGGGTTGGGTGAGCAGTTCTTC.

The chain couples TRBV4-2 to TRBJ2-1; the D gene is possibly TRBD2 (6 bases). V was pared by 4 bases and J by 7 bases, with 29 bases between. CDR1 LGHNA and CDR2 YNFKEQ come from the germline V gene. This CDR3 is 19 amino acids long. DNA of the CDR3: TGTGCCAGCAGCCCCCTCCAAATTAGCGGCACAGGCTGGACGAATGAGCAGTTCTTC. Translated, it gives CASSPLQISGTGWTNEQFF.

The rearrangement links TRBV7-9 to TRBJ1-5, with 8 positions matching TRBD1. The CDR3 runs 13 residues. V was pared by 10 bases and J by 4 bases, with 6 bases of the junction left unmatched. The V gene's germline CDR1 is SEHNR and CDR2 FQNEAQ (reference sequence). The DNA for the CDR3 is TGTGCCATTGACAGGGGAGCGAATCAGCCCCAGCATTTT. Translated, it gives CAIDRGANQPQHF.

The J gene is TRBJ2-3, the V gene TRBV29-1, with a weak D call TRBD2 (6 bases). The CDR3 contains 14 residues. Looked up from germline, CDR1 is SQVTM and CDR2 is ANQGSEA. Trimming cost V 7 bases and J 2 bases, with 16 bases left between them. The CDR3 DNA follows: TGCAGCGCGCGGGGTAACACATTCACAGATACGCAGTATTTT. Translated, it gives CSARGNTFTDTQYF.

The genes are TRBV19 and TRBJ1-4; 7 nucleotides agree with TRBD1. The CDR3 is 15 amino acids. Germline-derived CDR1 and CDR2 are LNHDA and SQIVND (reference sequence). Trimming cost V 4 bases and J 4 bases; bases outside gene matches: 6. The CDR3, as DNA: TGTGCCAGTAGTACCGGGGGACAGATTAATGAAAAACTGTTTTTT. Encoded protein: CASSTGGQINEKLFF.

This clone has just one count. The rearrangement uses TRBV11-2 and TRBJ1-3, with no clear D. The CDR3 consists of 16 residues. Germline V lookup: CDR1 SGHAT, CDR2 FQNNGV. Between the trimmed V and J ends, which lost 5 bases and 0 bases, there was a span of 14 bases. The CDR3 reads CASSPFSSSSGNTIYF. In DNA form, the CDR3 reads TGTGCCAGCAGCCCGTTCTCCTCGTCCTCTGGAAACACCATATATTTT.

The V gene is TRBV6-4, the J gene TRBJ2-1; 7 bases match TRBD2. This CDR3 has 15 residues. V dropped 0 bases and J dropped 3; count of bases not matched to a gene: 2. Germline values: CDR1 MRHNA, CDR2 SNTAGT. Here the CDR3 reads CASSDSGRGYNEQFF. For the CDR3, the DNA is TGTGCCAGCAGTGACTCGGGGAGGGGCTACAATGAGCAGTTCTTC.

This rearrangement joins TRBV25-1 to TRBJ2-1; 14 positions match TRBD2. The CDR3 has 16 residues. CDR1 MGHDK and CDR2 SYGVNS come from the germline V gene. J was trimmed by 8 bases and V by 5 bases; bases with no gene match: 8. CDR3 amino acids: CASSSTGTSGGHEQFF. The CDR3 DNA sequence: TGTGCCAGCAGTAGCACAGGGACTAGCGGGGGCCATGAGCAGTTCTTC.